This passage covers 25 T cell receptor beta chains from one sample sequenced in a study of shared clonotypes between healthy human individuals. Repertoires were generated with immunoSEQ multiplex PCR, while TCRdb's copy carries only in-frame clones and drops some. The data hold hundreds of thousands of clones, with 80% to 95% observed a single time. Selected positively for CCR7 and CD45RO-negative, naive CD8 cells excluded terminally differentiated effector memory CD45RA+ cells. The sequenced sample consisted of naive CD8+ T cells sorted from blood. The receptor set was obtained from a man aged 25 to 40 in good health.

This clone has a handful of counts. The V and J genes are TRBV4-1 and TRBJ1-3; 7 bases agree with TRBD1. The J segment lost 4 bases and the V segment lost 4 bases, leaving 10 bases of the junction unmatched. CDR1 and CDR2 from the germline V gene are MGHRA and YSYEKL. The length of the CDR3 is 16 residues. In DNA, the CDR3 is TGCGCCAGCAGCCGGATCGGGACAGTTGGGGGAAACACCATATATTTT. This sequence encodes CASSRIGTVGGNTIYF.

The chain is built from TRBV5-5 and TRBJ2-7; the match to TRBD2 covers 10 bases. Germline V gene data show CDR1 as SGHKS and CDR2 as YYEKEE (reference sequence). J was trimmed by 3 bases and V by 3 bases; bases with no gene match: 6. The CDR3 runs to 15 residues. CDR3 region: CASSSSSGSYYEQYF. As DNA, the CDR3 is TGTGCCAGCAGCTCTTCTAGCGGGAGTTACTACGAGCAGTACTTC.

About this clone itself: This CDR3 is also generated by other DNA sequences in the sample. The chain employs TRBV7-9 and TRBJ2-2, with TRBD1 matching over 7 bases. The CDR3 runs to 13 residues. Germline CDR1 is SEHNR and CDR2 is FQNEAQ (reference sequence). The junction had 3 bases not matched to a gene; V was cut back by 5 bases and J by 6 bases. CDR3 bases: TGTGCCAGCAGCCCCAGGGGGTCCGGGGAGCTGTTTTTT. Translation: CASSPRGSGELFF. Filled out from reference TRBV7-9 and TRBJ2-2, the complete variable domain reads DTGVSQNPRHKITKRGQNVTFRCDPISEHNRLYWYRQTLGQGPEFLTYFQNEAQLEKSRLLSDRFSAERPKGSFSTLEIQRTEQGDSAMYLCASSPRGSGELFFGEGSRLTVL.

V is TRBV9 and J is TRBJ2-1, with D possibly being TRBD2 (6 bases). The CDR3 loop spans 17 amino acids. The V end was cut by 0 bases, the J end by 0 bases, with 13 bases between. Germline V gene sequence: CDR1 SGDLS, CDR2 YYNGEE. The CDR3 coding sequence is TGTGCCAGCAGCGTAGAAGTCGCGGGGAGCTCCTACAATGAGCAGTTCTTC. This codes for CASSVEVAGSSYNEQFF.

Points on this clone: This sequence is one base from a far larger clone and is likely a read error. The gene calls are TRBV14 and TRBJ2-7; TRBD2 matches at 12 bases. The CDR3 has 15 residues. With 1 base clipped from V and 3 bases from J, the junction kept 1 base outside the gene matches. Germline V lookup: CDR1 SGHDN, CDR2 FVKESK. In nucleotides, the CDR3 is TGTGCCAGCAGCCAAGGACTAGCGGGAGTCTACGAGCAGTACTTC. Its translation: CASSQGLAGVYEQYF.

V gene TRBV28 combines with J gene TRBJ2-2; TRBD2 matches 9 bases. The ends lost 6 bases at V and 4 bases at J; junction bases unmatched: 21. The CDR3 runs to 20 residues. The germline gives CDR1 MDHEN, CDR2 SYDVKM. Here the CDR3 reads CASSPTTLSGSNLGTGELFF. The CDR3 DNA reads as TGTGCCAGCAGCCCCACCACCCTTAGCGGGAGTAATCTTGGCACCGGGGAGCTGTTTTTT.

The rearrangement joins TRBV29-1 to TRBJ2-5; D not resolved. V was clipped by 4 bases and J by 3 bases, with 9 bases between them. The germline V gene has CDR1 SQVTM and CDR2 ANQGSEA. There are 12 residues in the CDR3. Here the CDR3 reads CSVVGNEETQYF. Here the CDR3 DNA reads TGCAGCGTTGTGGGGAACGAAGAGACCCAGTACTTC.

The rearrangement links TRBV10-2 to TRBJ2-3; no clear D gene. Looked up from germline, CDR1 is WSHSY and CDR2 is SAAADI. The V end was cut by 1 base, the J end by 2 bases, with 13 bases between. The CDR3 length is 16 residues. CDR3 residues: CASSEYTTRYTDTQYF. CDR3 bases: TGCGCCAGCAGTGAGTACACGACAAGATACACAGATACGCAGTATTTT.

The V and J genes are TRBV5-1 and TRBJ2-7; D gene unclear. The ends were cut back, 4 bases at V and 0 bases at J, with 11 bases in the middle. In germline, CDR1 is SGHRS, CDR2 YFSETQ. The CDR3 sequence is 14 residues long. The CDR3 sequence: CASSPSGSSYEQYF. The CDR3 nucleotides are TGCGCCAGCAGCCCCTCTGGTAGCTCCTACGAGCAGTACTTC. The variable domain in full, completed from reference TRBV5-1 and TRBJ2-7, reads KAGVTQTPRYLIKTRGQQVTLSCSPISGHRSVSWYQQTPGQGLQFLFEYFSETQRNKGNFPGRFSGRQFSNSRSEMNVSTLELGDSALYLCASSPSGSSYEQYFGPGTRLTVT.

The rearrangement joins TRBV5-4 to TRBJ1-5; D remains unclear. This CDR3 contains 14 residues. V lost 1 base and J lost 6, with 11 bases in between. Germline CDR1 SGHNT, CDR2 YYREEE (reference sequence). CDR3 coding DNA: TGTGCCAGCAGCTTGATAGGGTCCAGTCAGCCCCAGCATTTT. As protein: CASSLIGSSQPQHF. The entire variable domain, with the rest obtained from reference TRBV5-4 and TRBJ1-5, is as follows: ETGVTQSPTHLIKTRGQQVTLRCSSQSGHNTVSWYQQALGQGPQFIFQYYREEENGRGNFPPRFSGLQFPNYSSELNVNALELDDSALYLCASSLIGSSQPQHFGDGTRLSIL.

The chain's CDR3 is CASSRPGTGQAFF. The CDR3 coding sequence is TGTGCCAGCAGCCGTCCCGGGACAGGGCAAGCTTTCTTT. The chain couples TRBV11-2 to TRBJ1-1; 9 bases match TRBD1. With 5 bases clipped from V and 9 bases from J, the junction kept 7 bases outside the gene matches. Germline CDR1 is SGHAT and CDR2 is FQNNGV. The CDR3 totals 13 residues.

The chain carries TRBV15 and TRBJ1-2; D may be TRBD1 (5 bases). The CDR3 length is 14 residues. Deletions cut 3 bases from V and 8 bases from J, with 16 bases between. Per the germline V gene, CDR1 is LNHNV and CDR2 is YYDKDF (reference sequence). The CDR3 DNA reads as TGTGCCACCAGCAGCTCGCGGGGCGTGAAGGGCTACACCTTC. It translates to CATSSSRGVKGYTF.

The chain uses TRBV11-2 and TRBJ2-7; D is ambiguous. The CDR3 spans 17 residues. V lost 0 bases and J lost 0, with 15 bases in between. In germline, CDR1 is SGHAT, CDR2 FQNNGV. The CDR3 coding sequence is TGTGCCAGCAGCTTAGAAATTTGGGTCCTCAGCTCCTACGAGCAGTACTTC. Translation gives CASSLEIWVLSSYEQYF.

V and J are TRBV7-9 and TRBJ2-7, with a possible D match to TRBD1 (5 bases). The ends were cut back, 6 bases at V and 3 bases at J, with 18 bases in the middle. CDR1 is SEHNR and CDR2 is FQNEAQ in the germline V gene (reference sequence). This CDR3 comprises 15 residues. The CDR3 loop is CASRDVLGLGYEQYF. CDR3 DNA sequence: TGTGCCAGCAGGGACGTCCTGGGGCTAGGCTACGAGCAGTACTTC.

The chain has TRBV6-5 and TRBJ1-2, with D unclear. Germline loops: CDR1 MNHEY, CDR2 SVGAGI. CDR3 size: 15 residues. The germline V and J ends were trimmed by 0 bases and 4 bases, with 12 bases remaining between them. CDR3: CASSYSEQSSYGYTF. The CDR3 nucleotides read TGTGCCAGCAGTTACTCGGAACAGTCAAGCTATGGCTACACCTTC.

The rearrangement links TRBV4-1 to TRBJ1-5, with a possible D match to TRBD1 (6 bases). From germline, CDR1 is MGHRA and CDR2 YSYEKL. Trimming took off 5 bases at V and 5 bases at J, with 19 bases between the two ends. CDR3 size: 16 residues. Here the CDR3 reads CASSTRGKGGYQPQHF. The CDR3 nucleotides read TGCGCCAGCAGCACCAGGGGAAAAGGGGGTTATCAGCCCCAGCATTTT.

The chain links TRBV13 to TRBJ2-3, with 14 bases matching TRBD2. Germline loops: CDR1 PRHDT, CDR2 FYEKMQ (reference sequence). The length of the CDR3 is 20 residues. The ends lost 2 bases at V and 3 bases at J; junction bases unmatched: 13. The CDR3 DNA follows: TGTGCCAGCAGCTTAAAACGGGGGACTAGCGGGAGTGATAGGACAGATACGCAGTATTTT. It codes for CASSLKRGTSGSDRTDTQYF.

This chain joins TRBV7-9 and TRBJ2-7, with 9 positions matching TRBD1. Germline values: CDR1 SEHNR, CDR2 FQNEAQ (reference sequence). J lost 7 bases, V lost 5 bases, and 9 bases had no gene match. CDR3 length: 14 residues. CDR3 in amino acids: CASSGDRETGEQYF. The CDR3 nucleotides are TGTGCCAGCAGCGGGGACAGGGAGACGGGGGAGCAGTACTTC. Together with reference TRBV7-9 and TRBJ2-7, the CDR3 gives the full variable domain: DTGVSQNPRHKITKRGQNVTFRCDPISEHNRLYWYRQTLGQGPEFLTYFQNEAQLEKSRLLSDRFSAERPKGSFSTLEIQRTEQGDSAMYLCASSGDRETGEQYFGPGTRLTVT.

The CDR3 DNA is TGTGCCATCAGTGATGCGGGGGGCGGCTACAATGAGCAGTTCTTC. Its translation: CAISDAGGGYNEQFF. The chain carries TRBV10-3 and TRBJ2-1; TRBD2 agrees at 8 bases. The germline V gene encodes CDR1 ENHRY and CDR2 SYGVKD. The CDR3 is 15 amino acids. With V trimmed by 3 bases and J by 3 bases, 4 bases remained unmatched.

The genes are TRBV27 and TRBJ2-3; perhaps TRBD2 as D (6 bases). The CDR3 has 15 amino acids. The V end was cut by 5 bases, the J end by 1 base, with 13 bases between. Per the germline V gene, CDR1 is MNHEY and CDR2 is SMNVEV (reference sequence). CDR3 DNA: TGTGCCAGCAGTCTGCGGGGTCCGGGCACAGATACGCAGTATTTT. Its protein is CASSLRGPGTDTQYF.

The gene calls are TRBV6-4 and TRBJ2-1, with 12 bases matching TRBD2. The CDR3 covers 14 residues. Trimming at V came to 6 bases and at J to 8 bases, leaving 5 bases not matched to a gene. Germline V lookup: CDR1 MRHNA, CDR2 SNTAGT. CDR3 region: CASRGLAGSDEQFF. DNA of the CDR3: TGTGCCAGCAGAGGACTAGCGGGAAGCGATGAGCAGTTCTTC.

This clone was seen a single time. V usage is TRBV9 and J usage is TRBJ2-1; D perhaps matches TRBD2 (5 bases). The CDR3 has 13 amino acids. The V gene's germline CDR1 is SGDLS and CDR2 YYNGEE. Trimming removed 4 bases from V and 9 bases from J, with 14 bases in between. This CDR3 reads CASSIGLTVEQFF. CDR3 nucleotide sequence: TGTGCCAGCAGCATTGGACTTACTGTTGAGCAGTTCTTC.

This chain uses TRBV7-9 with TRBJ1-5; TRBD1 might be the D (5 bases). In germline, CDR1 is SEHNR, CDR2 FQNEAQ (reference sequence). The CDR3 is 18 residues long. The V gene lost 1 base and the J gene lost 0 bases, with 16 bases spanning the gap. The CDR3 DNA reads TGTGCCAGCAGCTTAGGGCAGGGTGACATATATAGCAATCAGCCCCAGCATTTT. Translating gives CASSLGQGDIYSNQPQHF.

This clone was counted only a few times. This rearrangement joins TRBV2 to TRBJ2-1; tentatively, D is TRBD2 (7 bases). With 6 bases removed from V and 12 bases from J, the gap between germline ends came to 9 bases. The germline V gene has CDR1 SNHLY and CDR2 FYNNEI. This CDR3 region has 10 residues. The CDR3 loop is CASRGGGQFF. In DNA form, the CDR3 reads TGTGCCAGCAGGGGAGGGGGGCAGTTCTTC.

The V and J genes are TRBV7-9 and TRBJ2-7; a possible D gene is TRBD2 (6 bases). V lost 7 bases to trimming and J lost 9 bases, with 22 bases between them. CDR1 SEHNR and CDR2 FQNEAQ come from the germline V gene (reference sequence). The CDR3 is 14 residues long. Written as DNA, the CDR3 is TGTGCCAGCACCCCCCCGGGGTTAGCGGCGCCGCAGTACTTC. Translated, it gives CASTPPGLAAPQYF. Supplemented by reference TRBV7-9 and TRBJ2-7, the full variable domain reads DTGVSQNPRHKITKRGQNVTFRCDPISEHNRLYWYRQTLGQGPEFLTYFQNEAQLEKSRLLSDRFSAERPKGSFSTLEIQRTEQGDSAMYLCASTPPGLAAPQYFGPGTRLTVT.